This section outlines one T cell receptor beta chain sequence together with its context. Its matching antigen is unknown. This sample is drawn from a study of OX40 agonist ivuxolimab in advanced cancers. Study at large: The drug used for patients, ivuxolimab, was an agonistic anti-OX40 (CD134) antibody. Ivuxolimab was delivered to patients intravenously every 2 weeks at doses spanning 0.01 to 10 mg/kg. Whole-study findings and limits: The CD4+ and CD8+ T cells in the blood had expanded clonally by week 6 at 0.1 to 3.0 mg/kg. Researchers report that CD8+ T cells had, on average, more expanded clones than CD4+.

Per the germline V gene, CDR1 is MGHRA and CDR2 is YSYEKL. V was shortened by 0 bases and J by 2 bases, with 11 bases between the two germline ends. The CDR3 contains 15 residues. Clones were sequenced by immunoSEQ multiplex PCR, and TCRdb holds only the in-frame ones, with some missing. The table includes 65,000 to 95,000 clones, more than 70% detected once. This material consisted of CD4+ or CD8+ T cells sorted from blood, taken in a trial of the OX40 agonist ivuxolimab. The TCR sequence derives from an adult with an advanced solid tumor such as melanoma, head and neck, liver or kidney cancer. V usage is TRBV4-1 and J usage is TRBJ2-7; D may be TRBD1 (5 bases). CDR3 protein: CASSQDDSPTYEQYF. Here the CDR3 DNA reads TGCGCCAGCAGCCAAGATGACAGTCCTACCTACGAGCAGTACTTC.